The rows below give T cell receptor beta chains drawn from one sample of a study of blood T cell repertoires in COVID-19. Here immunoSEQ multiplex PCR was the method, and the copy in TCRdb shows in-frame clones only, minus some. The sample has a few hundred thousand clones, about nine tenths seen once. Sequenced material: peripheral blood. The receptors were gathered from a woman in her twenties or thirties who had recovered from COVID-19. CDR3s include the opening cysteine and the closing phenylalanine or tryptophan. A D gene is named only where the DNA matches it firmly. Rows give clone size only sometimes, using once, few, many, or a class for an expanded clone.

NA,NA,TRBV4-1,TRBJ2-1,TGCGCCAGCAGCCGCTGGGGGGGGCATGAGCAGTTCTTC,CASSRWGGHEQFF
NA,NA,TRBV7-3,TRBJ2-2,TGTGCCAGCAGCTTAATGGCTTCGTTCACCGGGGAGCTGTTTTTT,CASSLMASFTGELFF
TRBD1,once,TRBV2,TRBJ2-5,TGTGCCAGCGGAGGTGGGACAGGAGAAATGGAGACCCAGTACTTC,CASGGGTGEMETQYF
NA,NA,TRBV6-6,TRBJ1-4,TGTGCCAGCAATATGAATGAAAAACTGTTTTTT,CASNMNEKLFF
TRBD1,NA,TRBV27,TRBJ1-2,TGTGCCAGCAGTAGGTCCCGGGACAGGGGCGGGGGCTACACCTTC,CASSRSRDRGGGYTF
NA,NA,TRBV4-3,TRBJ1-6,TGCGCCAGCAGCCAAGATTGGACCAGGGTGGGGATGGTAGGTTCACCCCTCCACTTT,CASSQDWTRVGMVGSPLHF
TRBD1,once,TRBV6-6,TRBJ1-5,TGTGCCAGCGCTAGGGGGCAGGCTCAGCCCCAGCATTTT,CASARGQAQPQHF
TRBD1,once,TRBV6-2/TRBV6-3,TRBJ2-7,TGTGCCAGCAGTTACTCTCGGACAGGGGCCTACGAGCAGTACTTC,CASSYSRTGAYEQYF
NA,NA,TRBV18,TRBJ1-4,TGTGCCAGCTCACCACTTCGCAGGGATAATGAAAAACTGTTTTTT,CASSPLRRDNEKLFF
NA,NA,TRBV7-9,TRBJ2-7,TGTGCCAGCAGCCCTATTTCCTACGAGCAGTACTTC,CASSPISYEQYF
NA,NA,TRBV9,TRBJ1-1,TGTGCCAGCAGCCCGGGGGGAGGGAACACTGAAGCTTTCTTT,CASSPGGGNTEAFF
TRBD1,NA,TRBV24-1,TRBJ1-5,TGTGCCACCAGTGAAAAGAGACAGGGTGGAGTATATAGCAATCAGCCCCAGCATTTT,CATSEKRQGGVYSNQPQHF
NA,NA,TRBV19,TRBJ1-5,TGTGCCAGTACCCCCCGGGCAAGGACTTTGGGAAGCAATCAGCCCCAGCATTTT,CASTPRARTLGSNQPQHF
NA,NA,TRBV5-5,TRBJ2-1,TGTGCCAGCAGCCCGGGACACATTAGCGATGAGCAGTTCTTC,CASSPGHISDEQFF
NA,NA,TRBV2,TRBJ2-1,TGTGCCAGCAGTGAAGCGCTAGGACAGCTTCAGTTCTTC,CASSEALGQLQFF
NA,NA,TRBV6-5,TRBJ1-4,TGTGCCAGCAGTCCTCGGACAGCCAGATTTGAAAAACTGTTTTTT,CASSPRTARFEKLFF
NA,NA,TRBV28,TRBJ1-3,TGTGCCAGCAGTTACAGAGCCCTCTCTGGAAACACCATATATTTT,CASSYRALSGNTIYF
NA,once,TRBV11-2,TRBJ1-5,TGTGCCAGCAGCCTACTTTTTTCGGAGAATCAGCCCCAGCATTTT,CASSLLFSENQPQHF
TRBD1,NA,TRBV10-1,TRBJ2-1,TGCGCCAGCAGTGAGACCCCACAGGGGATTGAGAACAATGAGCAGTTCTTC,CASSETPQGIENNEQFF
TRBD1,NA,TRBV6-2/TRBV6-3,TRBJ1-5,TGTGCCAGCAGTCCCCCACGGACAGGGCTTTTCGGCAATCAGCCCCAGCATTTT,CASSPPRTGLFGNQPQHF
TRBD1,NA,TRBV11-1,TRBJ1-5,TGTGCCAGCAGCTTAGACAGGGGTCAGCCCCAGCATTTT,CASSLDRGQPQHF
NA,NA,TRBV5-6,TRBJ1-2,TGTGCCAGCAGCCCCCTTGGGCGCGAGTATGGCTACACCTTC,CASSPLGREYGYTF
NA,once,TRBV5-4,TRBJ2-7,TGTGCCAGCAGCTTGGCCTCAGGGGGGATTCCTTACGAGCAGTACTTC,CASSLASGGIPYEQYF
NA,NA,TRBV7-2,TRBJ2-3,TGTGCCAGCAGCTTAGCGTTTACAGCAGATACGCAGTATTTT,CASSLAFTADTQYF
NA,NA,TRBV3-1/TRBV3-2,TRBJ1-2,TGTGCCAGCAGCCAACGCACAGGGAGCCAGGGTGGCTACACCTTC,CASSQRTGSQGGYTF
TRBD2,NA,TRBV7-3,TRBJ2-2,TGTGCCAGCAGCCGGGGCGCGGGAGGGACCGGGGAGCTGTTTTTT,CASSRGAGGTGELFF
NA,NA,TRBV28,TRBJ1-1,TGTGCCAGCAGTTCTTATAGCCGGGACATTGAAGCTTTCTTT,CASSSYSRDIEAFF
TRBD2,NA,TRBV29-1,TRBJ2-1,TGCAGCGTTGAAGACCCGGGGACTAGCGGGGGATATGAGCAGTTCTTC,CSVEDPGTSGGYEQFF
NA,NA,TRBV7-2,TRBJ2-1,TGTGCCAGCAGCTTAGTGGGAGCAGGCTCCTACAATGAGCAGTTCTTC,CASSLVGAGSYNEQFF
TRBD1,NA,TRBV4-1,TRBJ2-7,TGCGCCAGCAGCCCCGGGACAGACAACTACGAGCAGTACTTC,CASSPGTDNYEQYF
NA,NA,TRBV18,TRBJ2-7,TGTGCCAGCTCATTATTGGCAGATAACGAGCAGTACTTC,CASSLLADNEQYF
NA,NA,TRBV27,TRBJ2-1,TGTGCCAGCAGTTTATACACCCTCCTTACCTACAATGAGCAGTTCTTC,CASSLYTLLTYNEQFF
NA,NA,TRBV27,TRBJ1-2,TGTGCCAGCACCTACCAGGGGAGTAATGGCTACACCTTC,CASTYQGSNGYTF
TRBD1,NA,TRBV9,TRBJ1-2,TGTGCCAGCGGGGACAGCCTTCCGGGGTATGGCTACACCTTC,CASGDSLPGYGYTF
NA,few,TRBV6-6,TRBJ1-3,TGTGCCAGCAGTTATCCGGCAGGGTCCTCTGGAAACACCATATATTTT,CASSYPAGSSGNTIYF
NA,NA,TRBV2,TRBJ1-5,TGTGCCAGCAGTTGGGGCCAGACAATTAGCAATCAGCCCCAGCATTTT,CASSWGQTISNQPQHF
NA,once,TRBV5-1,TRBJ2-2,TGCGCCAGCAGCCCCGGCTGGGCTGACACCGGGGAGCTGTTTTTT,CASSPGWADTGELFF
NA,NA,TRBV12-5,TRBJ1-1,TGTGCTAGTGGTTTGACCACATGGTTCACTGAAGCTTTCTTT,CASGLTTWFTEAFF
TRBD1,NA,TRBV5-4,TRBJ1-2,TGTGCCAGCAGCTTGGGGCCCCCGGGACAGGGCAGCTACACCTTC,CASSLGPPGQGSYTF